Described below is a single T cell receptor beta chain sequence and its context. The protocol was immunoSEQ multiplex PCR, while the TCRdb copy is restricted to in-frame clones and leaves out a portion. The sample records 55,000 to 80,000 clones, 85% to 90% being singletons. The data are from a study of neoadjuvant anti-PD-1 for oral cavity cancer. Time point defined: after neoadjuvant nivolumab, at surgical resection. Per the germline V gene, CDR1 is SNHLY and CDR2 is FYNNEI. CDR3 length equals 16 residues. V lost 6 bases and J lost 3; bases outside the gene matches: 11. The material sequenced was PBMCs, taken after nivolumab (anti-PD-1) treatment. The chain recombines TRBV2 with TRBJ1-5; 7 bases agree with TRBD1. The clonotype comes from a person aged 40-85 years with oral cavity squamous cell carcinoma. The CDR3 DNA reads TGTGCCAGCAGAGGGATAACAGGGGCGATCAATCAGCCCCAGCATTTT. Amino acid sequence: CASRGITGAINQPQHF.